This T cell receptor (beta chain) came from a study of technical replicates of blood from a handful of donors (dated by TCRdb to the late 2010s). Relative to germline, V is 3 bases shorter and J is 8 bases shorter, with 28 bases between their ends. The CDR3 sequence holds 18 residues, the cysteine and phenylalanine included. Only CDR3 DNA is held: 54 bases, read in frame from base 1. The germline V gene encodes CDR1 SGHAT and CDR2 FQNNGV. The library was generated by the immunoSEQ multiplex PCR assay. TCRdb provides this immuneACCESS table in a form limited to in-frame rearrangements. Some clones are lacking; in checked studies, under half of them reflect an unresolved V gene, and why the rest are absent is not known. The sample table holds 76,000 or so clones, of which roughly 85% were seen once. 4.5% to 6% of the sample is in the top ten clones. With regard to this clone: Its antigen is unknown. Nothing much larger sits one base from this clone, and base qualities are not available.

The specimen was PBMCs. The chain couples TRBV11-2 to TRBJ1-2; the D gene cannot be named for sure. The sequence derives from a human donor in good health. Some clones in this sample may be carry-over from other donors' samples. In nucleotide form, the sequence is TGTGCCAGCAGCTTGACGCCACTACTGGGTGTAGGCCGTAAGGGCTACACCTTC. The encoded protein is CASSLTPLLGVGRKGYTF.